Sequencing of this T cell receptor beta chain was carried out in a study of blood T cells in healthy people across ages. A J-beta primer mix and a sample-barcoded 5' primer were used in a second PCR of about 7 to 12 cycles. TCRdb processed the 5' RACE reads anew with MiXCR; each CDR3 protein has one entry. The sample lists 1.5 million to 2 million distinct CDR3 sequences, approximately 28% seen once, with around 7.7% in the top ten. Sequencing used blood. This TCR derives from a woman aged 25 to 39 in good health.

CDR3 loop: CASSLTGTGGSSGANVLTF. CDR3 coding DNA: TGCGCCAGCAGCTTGACCGGGACAGGGGGCTCTTCTGGGGCCAACGTCCTGACTTTC. The chain combines TRBV5-1 with TRBJ2-6; 12 nucleotides match TRBD1. Germline CDR1 is SGHRS and CDR2 is YFSETQ. The J segment lost 1 base and the V segment lost 1 base, leaving 6 bases of the junction unmatched. The CDR3 length is 19 residues.